Presented here are 12 T cell receptor beta chains from one specimen sequenced in a study of TIL therapy for anti-PD-1-resistant metastatic lung cancer. The time point is: pre-treatment sample, taken before nivolumab and TIL therapy. Sequencing used immunoSEQ v3. The assay was immunoSEQ multiplex PCR, and TCRdb's table has in-frame clones only and misses some. This sample has more than 55,000 clones, with roughly 66% found just once. Material: blood, obtained at baseline. The source is a person aged 25-85 years with non-small cell lung cancer.

The chain couples TRBV28 to TRBJ2-1; either TRBD1 or TRBD2 may supply D (5 bases each). V lost 4 bases and J lost 10, with 23 bases in between. The CDR3 consists of 16 residues. Per the germline V gene, CDR1 is MDHEN and CDR2 is SYDVKM. CDR3 in amino acids: CASSSAGTESKVEQFF. In DNA, the CDR3 is TGTGCCAGCAGTTCAGCCGGGACCGAGAGCAAGGTGGAGCAGTTCTTC.

V usage is TRBV19 and J usage is TRBJ2-1; no reliable D call. Germline V gives CDR1 LNHDA, CDR2 SQIVND (reference sequence). V gave up 4 bases and J gave up 14 bases, with 15 bases separating them. The CDR3 has 12 residues. The CDR3 here is CASSTPPNKEFF. The DNA for the CDR3 is TGTGCCAGTAGTACCCCCCCCAATAAGGAGTTCTTC.

The V call is TRBV28, the J call TRBJ2-1; 8 nucleotides line up with TRBD2. CDR1 and CDR2 (germline): MDHEN, SYDVKM. The V segment lost 8 bases and the J segment 5 bases; nucleotides outside the gene matches: 8. The CDR3 consists of 14 residues. The CDR3 reads CASRTSRQHNEQFF. The CDR3, as DNA: TGTGCCAGCCGGACTAGCAGACAACACAATGAGCAGTTCTTC.

The chain links TRBV7-3 to TRBJ2-1, with D perhaps TRBD2 (7 bases). The CDR3 is 15 amino acids. Germline V lookup: CDR1 SGHTA, CDR2 FQGTGA. V lost 5 bases, J lost 5 bases, and 16 bases lay in between. DNA of the CDR3: TGTGCCAGCAGCCGACAGGCACTAGCGAACAATGAGCAGTTCTTC. Protein sequence: CASSRQALANNEQFF.

This sequence joins TRBV7-2 and TRBJ2-7; TRBD1 matches 7 bases. The ends lost 3 bases at V and 3 bases at J; junction bases unmatched: 2. CDR1 and CDR2 from the germline V gene are SGHTA and FQGNSA. This CDR3 has 13 residues. This CDR3 reads CASSLNRGYEQYF. CDR3 in DNA: TGTGCCAGCAGCTTGAACAGGGGCTACGAGCAGTACTTC.

The gene calls are TRBV13 and TRBJ2-7; 8 bases line up with TRBD1. The CDR3 covers 14 residues. V dropped 4 bases and J dropped 3; count of bases not matched to a gene: 5. The germline V gene has CDR1 PRHDT and CDR2 FYEKMQ (reference sequence). CDR3: CASSSRDRYYEQYF. As DNA, the CDR3 is TGTGCCAGCAGCTCCCGGGACAGGTACTACGAGCAGTACTTC.

The chain employs TRBV4-2 and TRBJ1-4; D is undetermined. The V gene lost 1 base and the J gene lost 4 bases, with 4 bases spanning the gap. Germline CDR1 and CDR2: LGHNA and YNFKEQ. The CDR3 contains 13 residues. The CDR3 DNA reads as TGTGCCAGCAGCCAAGGGGGTAATGAAAAACTGTTTTTT. The encoded protein is CASSQGGNEKLFF.

This clone was detected a few times. The V gene is TRBV6-6, the J gene TRBJ1-1; 8 bases match TRBD1. There are 16 residues in the CDR3. Germline CDR1 MNHNY, CDR2 SVGAGI (reference sequence). Trimming removed 7 bases from V and 1 base from J; junction bases left unmatched: 11. The CDR3 region has the DNA TGTGCCAGCAACTTGGCGGGGGGGACAGGGAACACTGAAGCTTTCTTT. Residues: CASNLAGGTGNTEAFF.

This clone was seen a single time. J is TRBJ2-3 and V is TRBV19; D ambiguous. The germline V gene has CDR1 LNHDA and CDR2 SQIVND (reference sequence). The CDR3 is 13 residues long. Trimming left V 3 bases short and J 6 bases short, with 10 bases between. The CDR3 region has the DNA TGTGCCAGTAGTATTTCGGGTGAGGATACGCAGTATTTT. Amino acid sequence: CASSISGEDTQYF.

This chain joins TRBV29-1 and TRBJ2-3; 8 bases line up with TRBD2. The V gene's germline CDR1 is SQVTM and CDR2 ANQGSEA. The V gene end was trimmed by 6 bases and the J gene end by 2 bases; junction bases not matched to a gene: 13. This CDR3 has 16 amino acids. The CDR3 spells CSVPPPGGSLTDTQYF. CDR3 DNA: TGCAGCGTCCCTCCCCCGGGGGGGTCCCTCACAGATACGCAGTATTTT.

The chain recombines TRBV7-6 with TRBJ2-5, with D perhaps TRBD1 or TRBD2 (7 bases each). Germline V lookup: CDR1 SGHVS, CDR2 FNYEAQ. The ends were cut back, 1 base at V and 5 bases at J, with 11 bases in the middle. The CDR3 runs 14 residues. The CDR3 bases are TGTGCCAGCAGCTTAGACAGGGGAGGGGAGACCCAGTACTTC. This sequence encodes CASSLDRGGETQYF.

In this sample, this clone turned up once. The genes are TRBV5-4 and TRBJ2-7, with 11 bases that match TRBD2. The CDR3 runs 15 residues. With 4 bases clipped from V and 1 base from J, the junction kept 4 bases outside the gene matches. CDR1 is SGHNT, CDR2 YYREEE, per germline (reference sequence). The CDR3 loop reads CASSHGTSGSYEQYF. The DNA for the CDR3 is TGTGCCAGCAGCCACGGGACTAGCGGATCCTACGAGCAGTACTTC.